This passage covers 16 T cell receptor beta chains from one sample sequenced in a study of technical replicates of blood from several donors. Method: immunoSEQ multiplex PCR; TCRdb's copy keeps in-frame clones and lacks some. This sample has some 74,000 clones, with 80% to 95% found just once. The sample taken for sequencing was T cells isolated from PBMCs. All receptors come from a human donor in good health.

This chain links TRBV7-6 with TRBJ2-7; 8 positions agree with TRBD2. The CDR3 length is 15 residues. With V trimmed by 5 bases and J by 0 bases, 6 bases remained unmatched. Per germline, CDR1 SGHVS and CDR2 FNYEAQ. DNA of the CDR3: TGTGCCAGCAGCATGATGAGCGGGAGCTCCTACGAGCAGTACTTC. As protein: CASSMMSGSSYEQYF.

The V gene is TRBV2, the J gene TRBJ2-2; D uncertain. V lost 8 bases to trimming and J lost 5 bases, with 15 bases between them. Germline V CDR1 and CDR2: SNHLY, FYNNEI. CDR3 length equals 14 residues. The DNA for the CDR3 is TGTGCCAGCGTGATGGGCCAGTGGACCGGGGAGCTGTTTTTT. It specifies CASVMGQWTGELFF.

In its sample, this clone was seen a few times. The V and J genes are TRBV9 and TRBJ1-1; D unclear. The CDR3 is made up of 14 amino acids. CDR1 is SGDLS and CDR2 is YYNGEE in the germline V gene. The ends were cut back, 0 bases at V and 3 bases at J, with 9 bases in the middle. CDR3 residues: CASSVDGWDTEAFF. CDR3 DNA sequence: TGTGCCAGCAGCGTAGACGGGTGGGACACTGAAGCTTTCTTT. Complete variable domain (other parts from reference TRBV9 and TRBJ1-1): DSGVTQTPKHLITATGQRVTLRCSPRSGDLSVYWYQQSLDQGLQFLIQYYNGEERAKGNILERFSAQQFPDLHSELNLSSLELGDSALYFCASSVDGWDTEAFFGQGTRLTVV.

The chain joins TRBV9 to TRBJ2-1, with D maybe TRBD1 (5 bases). CDR3 length: 14 residues. Germline V lookup: CDR1 SGDLS, CDR2 YYNGEE. Trimming took off 0 bases at V and 5 bases at J, with 9 bases between the two ends. This CDR3 is CASSVVVGDNEQFF. As DNA, the CDR3 is TGTGCCAGCAGCGTAGTAGTAGGGGACAATGAGCAGTTCTTC.

The rearrangement links TRBV5-7 to TRBJ2-7; TRBD2 aligns across 7 bases. TRBV5-7 is flagged as an ORF with uncertain function. The CDR3 consists of 15 residues. The J segment lost 6 bases and the V segment lost 4 bases, leaving 13 bases of the junction unmatched. The CDR3 DNA reads TGTGCCAGCAGCAGGGCAGCGGGATTCGTTTGCGAGCAGTACTTC. Its protein product is CASSRAAGFVCEQYF.

V usage is TRBV27 and J usage is TRBJ1-1; D is perhaps TRBD1 (6 bases). V shed 2 bases and J shed 1 base, with 11 bases lying between them. The CDR3 length is 15 residues. Germline V lookup: CDR1 MNHEY, CDR2 SMNVEV (reference sequence). The CDR3 here is CASSLGQGWNTEAFF. In nucleotides, the CDR3 is TGTGCCAGCAGTTTAGGCCAGGGGTGGAACACTGAAGCTTTCTTT.

The rearrangement joins TRBV6-1 to TRBJ2-3, with TRBD1 matching over 9 bases. The CDR3 contains 16 residues. Germline V gene lookup returns CDR1 MNHNS and CDR2 SASEGT. Losses at the gene ends were 2 bases for V and 6 bases for J; bases not matched to a gene: 9. The CDR3 DNA is TGTGCCAGCAGTGAACCGCGGACAGGGGTTGGCGATACGCAGTATTTT. Translation gives CASSEPRTGVGDTQYF.

The chain carries TRBV9 and TRBJ2-1, with no clear D. From germline, CDR1 is SGDLS and CDR2 YYNGEE. Trimming cost V 4 bases and J 8 bases, with 13 bases left between them. The CDR3 is 13 residues long. For the CDR3, the DNA is TGTGCCAGCAGCCACCGGGTCTCGGATGAGCAGTTCTTC. As protein: CASSHRVSDEQFF.

The rearrangement links TRBV6-5 to TRBJ1-1; D uncertain. Trimming left V 0 bases short and J 5 bases short, with 7 bases between. CDR1 and CDR2 from the germline V gene are MNHEY and SVGAGI. The CDR3 is 13 residues long. CDR3 amino acids: CASSYSRATEAFF. As DNA, the CDR3 is TGTGCCAGCAGTTACTCGCGTGCGACTGAAGCTTTCTTT.

The rearrangement uses TRBV4-3 and TRBJ1-2; 7 bases are shared with TRBD1. CDR1 LGHNA and CDR2 YSLEER come from the germline V gene. The CDR3 spans 16 residues. J gave up 4 bases and V 0 bases, and 8 bases lay outside the gene matches. CDR3 coding DNA: TGCGCCAGCAGCCAAGAGGGGACAGAGGCGGGCTATGGCTACACCTTC. It translates to CASSQEGTEAGYGYTF.

This chain uses TRBV7-9 with TRBJ2-6, with 9 nucleotides matching TRBD1. J gave up 4 bases and V 5 bases, and 12 bases lay outside the gene matches. The CDR3 sequence is 18 residues long. The V gene's germline CDR1 is SEHNR and CDR2 FQNEAQ (reference sequence). CDR3 protein: CASSPGTGKGKGANVLTF. The CDR3 DNA is TGTGCCAGCAGCCCCGGGACAGGGAAAGGTAAAGGGGCCAACGTCCTGACTTTC.

The chain combines TRBV2 with TRBJ1-5; D unclear. Between the trimmed V and J ends, which lost 2 bases and 6 bases, there was a span of 8 bases. There are 13 residues in the CDR3. CDR1 SNHLY and CDR2 FYNNEI come from the germline V gene. In DNA, the CDR3 is TGTGCCAGCAGTGAATCGGTTTTTCAGCCCCAGCATTTT. Its protein product is CASSESVFQPQHF.

This chain joins TRBV6-4 and TRBJ1-1; TRBD1 is a possible D gene (5 bases). V dropped 3 bases and J dropped 6 bases, with 14 bases sitting between them. Germline V lookup: CDR1 MRHNA, CDR2 SNTAGT. CDR3 length equals 14 residues. In DNA form, the CDR3 reads TGTGCCAGCAGTGAGGTCTTGGGGCGGCCTGAAGCTTTCTTT. Translation: CASSEVLGRPEAFF.

The chain has TRBV29-1 and TRBJ2-5; 8 positions agree with TRBD1. The CDR3 sequence is 14 residues long. In germline, CDR1 is SQVTM, CDR2 ANQGSEA. The V segment lost 1 base and the J segment 5 bases; nucleotides outside the gene matches: 6. CDR3 loop: CSVEVQGVGETQYF. For the CDR3, the DNA is TGCAGCGTTGAAGTACAGGGGGTAGGGGAGACCCAGTACTTC.

The V gene is TRBV28, the J gene TRBJ1-5, with D perhaps TRBD1 (6 bases). CDR1 and CDR2 from the germline V gene are MDHEN and SYDVKM. The CDR3 consists of 16 residues. The V end lost 5 bases, the J end lost 0 bases, and 14 bases lay between the germline ends. The CDR3 here is CASSLVRGISNQPQHF. The DNA of the CDR3 is TGTGCCAGCAGTCTCGTCAGGGGAATTAGCAATCAGCCCCAGCATTTT.

The chain carries TRBV4-1 and TRBJ2-1; 8 nucleotides match TRBD2. Trimming took 2 bases from V and 7 from J; bases not matched to a gene: 10. This CDR3 is built from 16 residues. Germline lookup yields CDR1 MGHRA and CDR2 YSYEKL. CDR3 nucleotide sequence: TGCGCCAGCAGCCAACCCCTAAGCGGGAGTTTGAATGAGCAGTTCTTC. It encodes CASSQPLSGSLNEQFF.